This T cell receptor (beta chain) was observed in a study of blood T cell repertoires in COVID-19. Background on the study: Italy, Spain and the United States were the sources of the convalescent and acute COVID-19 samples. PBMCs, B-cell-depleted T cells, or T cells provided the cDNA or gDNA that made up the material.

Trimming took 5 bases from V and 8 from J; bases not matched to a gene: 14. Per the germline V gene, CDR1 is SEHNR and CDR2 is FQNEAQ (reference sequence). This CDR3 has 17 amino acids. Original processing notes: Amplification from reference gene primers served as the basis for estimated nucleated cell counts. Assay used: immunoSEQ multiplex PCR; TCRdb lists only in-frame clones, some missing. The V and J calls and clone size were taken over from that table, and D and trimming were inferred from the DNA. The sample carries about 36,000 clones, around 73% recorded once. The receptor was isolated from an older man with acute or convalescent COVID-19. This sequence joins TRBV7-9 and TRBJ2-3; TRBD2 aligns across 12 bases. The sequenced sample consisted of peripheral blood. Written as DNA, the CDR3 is TGTGCCAGCAGCCCCCAAGGGGCTAGCGGGGGGGTAGGTACGCAGTATTTT. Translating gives CASSPQGASGGVGTQYF.